The 27 T cell receptor beta chains below all came from one sample that was sequenced in a study of CD8+CD57+ T cells in acquired aplastic anemia. Template material for TCR beta VDJ and CDR3 profiling consisted of genomic DNA. From the reads, TCRdb called clonotypes with MiXCR, one entry per CDR3 protein. The table shows 150,000 to 200,000 distinct CDR3 sequences, with roughly 47% occurring only once. Sequenced material: sorted CD4+, CD8+, or CD8+CD57+ T cells (not recorded which) from PBMCs. The receptor set was obtained from a human donor in good health.

This clonotype was observed many times. The J gene is TRBJ1-4, the V gene TRBV7-6; 10 positions match TRBD1. After removal of 4 bases from V and 4 bases from J, the junction contained 6 bases not matched to a gene. Germline-derived CDR1 and CDR2 are SGHVS and FNYEAQ. This CDR3 spans 16 amino acids. CDR3 nucleotide sequence: TGTGCCAGCAGCTCCGACAGGGGGCGGATTAATGAAAAACTGTTTTTT. This sequence encodes CASSSDRGRINEKLFF.

This rearrangement joins TRBV5-4 to TRBJ2-3, with D perhaps matching TRBD2 (5 bases). V lost 5 bases and J lost 5, with 12 bases in between. Germline V lookup: CDR1 SGHNT, CDR2 YYREEE (reference sequence). The CDR3 runs to 13 residues. CDR3 sequence: CASSPGLGDTQYF. The DNA of the CDR3 is TGTGCCAGCAGTCCGGGGTTGGGAGATACGCAGTATTTT.

V is TRBV6-1 and J is TRBJ2-1, with TRBD1 matching 9 bases. The CDR3 has 15 amino acids. Germline loops: CDR1 MNHNS, CDR2 SASEGT. V was pared by 5 bases and J by 7 bases, with 9 bases of the junction left unmatched. CDR3 DNA sequence: TGTGCCAGCAGTCCCCAGGACAGGGGCCTTAATGAGCAGTTCTTC. Protein sequence: CASSPQDRGLNEQFF.

V gene TRBV9 combines with J gene TRBJ2-1; D is ambiguous. Germline V gene lookup returns CDR1 SGDLS and CDR2 YYNGEE. Trimming shortened V by 2 bases and J by 3 bases, and 12 bases separated the two germline ends. The CDR3 length is 15 residues. CDR3 loop: CASSVVGSDYNEQFF. The CDR3 DNA reads as TGTGCCAGCAGCGTTGTGGGGTCCGACTACAATGAGCAGTTCTTC.

This clonotype was found many times. The V call is TRBV20-1, the J call TRBJ2-5; 9 bases agree with TRBD2. With 0 bases clipped from V and 5 bases from J, the junction kept 1 base outside the gene matches. Germline CDR1 and CDR2: DFQATT and SNEGSKA (reference sequence). This CDR3 comprises 13 residues. The CDR3 loop is CSARDSGGETQYF. The CDR3, as DNA: TGCAGTGCTAGAGATAGCGGGGGTGAGACCCAGTACTTC.

This chain's CDR3 is CATSDSGQGGYNEQFF. The CDR3 bases are TGTGCCACCAGTGATTCCGGACAGGGAGGGTACAATGAGCAGTTCTTC. The V call is TRBV24-1, the J call TRBJ2-1; tentatively, D is TRBD1 (8 bases). Germline loops: CDR1 KGHDR, CDR2 SFDVKD. With 2 bases removed from V and 4 bases from J, the gap between germline ends came to 14 bases. The CDR3 length is 16 residues.

The V and J genes are TRBV5-1 and TRBJ2-5; 13 nucleotides agree with TRBD2. J gave up 4 bases and V 4 bases, and 7 bases lay outside the gene matches. Germline values: CDR1 SGHRS, CDR2 YFSETQ. The CDR3 totals 16 residues. Written as DNA, the CDR3 is TGCGCCAGCAGCCCCGAACTAGCGGGGGGGGGAGAGACCCAGTACTTC. Translating gives CASSPELAGGGETQYF. Full variable domain (rest looked up from reference TRBV5-1 and TRBJ2-5): KAGVTQTPRYLIKTRGQQVTLSCSPISGHRSVSWYQQTPGQGLQFLFEYFSETQRNKGNFPGRFSGRQFSNSRSEMNVSTLELGDSALYLCASSPELAGGGETQYFGPGTRLLVL.

The chain couples TRBV10-3 to TRBJ1-1, with TRBD1 identical over 8 bases. The CDR3 contains 14 residues. CDR1 and CDR2 from the germline V gene are ENHRY and SYGVKD. V was clipped by 4 bases and J by 7 bases; unmatched bases: 8. The CDR3 sequence is CAISAQGADIEAFF. The CDR3, as DNA: TGTGCCATCAGTGCCCAGGGGGCAGACATTGAAGCTTTCTTT.

This clonotype was observed many times. The rearrangement links TRBV3-1 to TRBJ1-6, with TRBD1 identical over 7 bases. CDR1 and CDR2 from the germline V gene are LGHDT and YNNKEL (reference sequence). Trimming cost V 6 bases and J 9 bases; bases outside gene matches: 8. The length of the CDR3 is 14 residues. CDR3 DNA: TGTGCCAGCAGGCTGGGACAGACCCCTTCACCCCTCCACTTT. It specifies CASRLGQTPSPLHF. Variable domain in full (rest from reference TRBV3-1 and TRBJ1-6): DTAVSQTPKYLVTQMGNDKSIKCEQNLGHDTMYWYKQDSKKFLKIMFSYNNKELIINETVPNRFSPKSPDKAHLNLHINSLELGDSAVYFCASRLGQTPSPLHFGNGTRLTVT.

This clonotype was counted many times. This rearrangement joins TRBV4-1 to TRBJ1-1; D is unresolved. CDR3 length: 16 amino acids. The V and J ends lost 0 bases and 3 bases respectively, with 14 bases between them. Germline V CDR1 and CDR2: MGHRA, YSYEKL. DNA of the CDR3: TGCGCCAGCAGCCAAGATTTGGGTCAAGCTGACACTGAAGCTTTCTTT. This sequence encodes CASSQDLGQADTEAFF.

This clonotype was seen ten or more times. The CDR3 spells CASSETNRDYEQYF. CDR3 DNA sequence: TGTGCCAGCAGCGAGACCAACAGGGACTATGAACAGTACTTC. The rearrangement joins TRBV25-1 to TRBJ2-7, with D perhaps TRBD2 (7 bases). Per the germline V gene, CDR1 is MGHDK and CDR2 is SYGVNS. The V gene lost 6 bases and the J gene lost 10 bases, with 22 bases spanning the gap. The CDR3 runs 14 residues.

V usage is TRBV7-2 and J usage is TRBJ1-2, with D perhaps matching TRBD1 (5 bases). Germline CDR1 reads SGHTA; CDR2 reads FQGNSA. The CDR3 consists of 13 residues. The germline V and J ends were trimmed by 7 bases and 5 bases, with 14 bases remaining between them. CDR3 amino acids: CASTPEGRYGYTF. The CDR3 DNA reads as TGTGCCAGCACCCCCGAGGGGAGATATGGCTACACCTTC.

The gene calls are TRBV29-1 and TRBJ2-1, with no clear D. V gave up 3 bases and J gave up 7 bases, with 10 bases separating them. The CDR3 has 12 amino acids. Per the germline V gene, CDR1 is SQVTM and CDR2 is ANQGSEA. The DNA of the CDR3 is TGCAGCGTTGAGGTAGCATGGAATGAGCAGTTCTTC. This codes for CSVEVAWNEQFF.

The chain uses TRBV9 and TRBJ1-2; D gene uncertain. The germline gives CDR1 SGDLS, CDR2 YYNGEE. Trimming cost V 3 bases and J 4 bases, with 10 bases left between them. This CDR3 is 13 amino acids long. The CDR3 loop is CASSAPPSYGYTF. The DNA for the CDR3 is TGTGCCAGCAGCGCCCCCCCGAGCTATGGCTACACCTTC.

The gene calls are TRBV7-8 and TRBJ1-2; 10 nucleotides match TRBD1. The CDR3 spans 11 residues. Germline V CDR1 and CDR2: SGHVS, FQNEAQ. CDR3 DNA sequence: TGTGCACAAGACAGGGGGCAAGGCTACACCTTC. Residues: CAQDRGQGYTF. The full variable domain, completed using reference TRBV7-8 and TRBJ1-2, is GAGVSQSPRYKVAKRGQDVALRCDPISGHVSLFWYQQALGQGPEFLTYFQNEAQLDKSGLPSDRFFAERPEGSVSTLKIQRTQQEDSAVYLCAQDRGQGYTFGSGTRLTVV.

This clonotype was observed a few times. J is TRBJ2-7 and V is TRBV24-1; D is ambiguous. Trimming took off 6 bases at V and 2 bases at J, with 13 bases between the two ends. Germline CDR1 KGHDR, CDR2 SFDVKD. This CDR3 contains 14 residues. The CDR3 sequence is CATSPSDGPYEQYF. The CDR3 DNA follows: TGTGCCACCAGTCCCAGTGATGGCCCCTACGAGCAGTACTTC.

The chain links TRBV12-3 or TRBV12-4 to TRBJ1-5; 10 bases map to TRBD1. The CDR3 extends over 15 amino acids. Trimming took 6 bases from V and 3 from J; bases not matched to a gene: 5. CDR3 amino acids: CASRPGTGVNQPQHF. The CDR3 nucleotides are TGTGCCAGCAGGCCCGGGACAGGGGTCAATCAGCCCCAGCATTTT.

V and J are TRBV2 and TRBJ1-5; no definite D call. The CDR3 runs 14 residues. V was pared by 6 bases and J by 3 bases, with 12 bases between. Per germline, CDR1 SNHLY and CDR2 FYNNEI. The CDR3 spells CASSGEGVNQPQHF. In DNA, the CDR3 is TGTGCCAGCAGCGGCGAGGGAGTCAATCAGCCCCAGCATTTT.

Of note for this clonotype: A much more abundant neighbour one base away suggests this may be a read error. This CDR3 fails to terminate in the conserved phenylalanine or tryptophan, so it likely reflects a read error. The chain is built from TRBV11-2 and TRBJ1-1, with D unclear. The CDR3 loop spans 13 amino acids. Per the germline V gene, CDR1 is SGHAT and CDR2 is FQNNGV. V shed 11 bases and J shed 0 bases, with 13 bases lying between them. This CDR3 reads CASIRGMNTEAFL. The CDR3 DNA reads TGTGCCTCAATTCGAGGGATGAACACTGAAGCTTTCCTT.

This chain uses TRBV2 with TRBJ1-1; D gene uncertain. The CDR3 runs 13 residues. Germline V gene lookup returns CDR1 SNHLY and CDR2 FYNNEI. V was pared by 1 base and J by 4 bases, with 7 bases between. The CDR3 is CASSEEVLTEAFF. As DNA, the CDR3 is TGTGCCAGCAGTGAAGAAGTCCTCACTGAAGCTTTCTTT.

This clonotype was seen just once. The chain couples TRBV19 to TRBJ2-1, with D possibly being TRBD1 (5 bases). The CDR3 is made up of 15 amino acids. The ends were cut back, 5 bases at V and 5 bases at J, with 16 bases in the middle. CDR1 is LNHDA and CDR2 is SQIVND in the germline V gene (reference sequence). CDR3: CASSSSGLINNEQFF. The CDR3 DNA is TGTGCCAGTAGTTCGTCAGGGCTTATCAACAATGAGCAGTTCTTC.

This clonotype was counted at least ten times. This chain links TRBV29-1 with TRBJ1-5, with TRBD1 matching over 12 bases. The V segment lost 5 bases and the J segment 3 bases; nucleotides outside the gene matches: 11. Germline V gene lookup returns CDR1 SQVTM and CDR2 ANQGSEA. The CDR3 has 17 amino acids. CDR3 bases: TGCAGCGTTCCTACCGAAGGGACAGGGGGCCTCAATCAGCCCCAGCATTTT. It is translated as CSVPTEGTGGLNQPQHF.

J is TRBJ1-2 and V is TRBV25-1; no firm D call. V dropped 7 bases and J dropped 4 bases, with 25 bases sitting between them. This CDR3 has 17 amino acids. Germline lookup yields CDR1 MGHDK and CDR2 SYGVNS. The CDR3 sequence is CASTPQSDYGGIYGYTF. CDR3 coding DNA: TGTGCCAGCACCCCTCAATCGGATTACGGTGGGATCTATGGCTACACCTTC.

The V gene is TRBV28, the J gene TRBJ2-2, with 8 bases fitting TRBD1. Germline CDR1 is MDHEN and CDR2 is SYDVKM. The CDR3 spans 13 residues. The CDR3 nucleotides read TGTGCGACCGGGACAGGCAACACCGGGGAGCTGTTTTTT. Amino acids: CATGTGNTGELFF.

This clonotype is medium-sized (0.01 to 0.1%) within its sample. This chain joins TRBV10-2 and TRBJ2-5, with 9 bases identical to TRBD1. The CDR3 length is 14 residues. CDR1 is WSHSY and CDR2 is SAAADI in the germline V gene. V trimming: 6 bases; J trimming: 5 bases; junction bases outside the gene matches: 7. The CDR3 coding sequence is TGCGCCAGCAGGGAGGGACAGGGTAGGGAGACCCAGTACTTC. It is translated as CASREGQGRETQYF.

This clonotype was counted at least ten times. The chain has TRBV5-5 and TRBJ1-5; tentatively, D is TRBD1 (6 bases). This CDR3 spans 14 amino acids. Germline V CDR1 and CDR2: SGHKS, YYEKEE (reference sequence). V was shortened by 5 bases and J by 3 bases, with 12 bases between the two germline ends. The CDR3 DNA reads TGTGCCAGCAGGCGGGGGCCCGACAATCAGCCCCAGCATTTT. Residues: CASRRGPDNQPQHF. The variable domain in full, completed from reference TRBV5-5 and TRBJ1-5, reads DAGVTQSPTHLIKTRGQQVTLRCSPISGHKSVSWYQQVLGQGPQFIFQYYEKEERGRGNFPDRFSARQFPNYSSELNVNALLLGDSALYLCASRRGPDNQPQHFGDGTRLSIL.

This clonotype came up many times. This sequence joins TRBV5-8 and TRBJ2-7; D possibly uses TRBD1 or TRBD2 (6 bases each). Germline loops: CDR1 SGHTS, CDR2 YDEGEE. CDR3 length: 14 residues. The germline V and J ends were trimmed by 0 bases and 3 bases, with 10 bases remaining between them. In DNA form, the CDR3 reads TGTGCCAGCAGCTTGGAAGGGGGGCTCTACGAGCAGTACTTC. Its translation is CASSLEGGLYEQYF.